The clone carrying this T cell receptor (beta chain) was picked up a small number of times. The target antigen is unknown. The CDR3 has 14 residues. Germline CDR1 and CDR2: SGHAT and FQNNGV. Trimming pared 4 bases from V and 7 bases from J, leaving 14 bases between. The entry originates in a study of cytotoxic CD8 clonotypes in ibrutinib-treated CLL. Study at large: After a median roughly 12 months on treatment (6 to 36), response samples were drawn.

The study, taken as a whole, reports: Public clonotypes, found uncommonly, either contracted or stayed stable on treatment. Circulating CD8+ T-cell counts were tracked by baseline clonality, which exceeded that of age-matched healthy donors. Higher clonality was seen at ibrutinib response and a return toward baseline at progression.

Repertoires were generated with immunoSEQ multiplex PCR, while TCRdb's copy carries only in-frame clones and drops some. The sample has approximately 190,000 clones, roughly 79% seen once. The specimen comprised PBMCs, sampled after 12 months of ibrutinib treatment. V is TRBV11-2 and J is TRBJ2-1; the D gene is possibly TRBD2 (6 bases). The clonotype was recovered from a human donor with chronic lymphocytic leukemia. This CDR3 is CASSSPTSNNEQFF. DNA of the CDR3: TGTGCCAGCAGCTCCCCTACTAGCAATAATGAGCAGTTCTTC.